Detailed here is one T cell receptor (beta chain). The sample originates from a study of CD8 T cells in Susac syndrome. An amount of RNA that ranged from about 0.45 to 1 ug was reverse transcribed with random hexamers. The immunoSEQ assay covered 54 Vbeta and 13 Jbeta segments for CDR3. TCRdb reanalysed the immunoSEQ multiplex PCR reads using MiXCR and keeps one entry per CDR3 protein. This sample yields 150,000 to 200,000 distinct CDR3 sequences, of which 93% are seen a single time; more than 0.13% belongs to the top ten. Sequencing of TCR beta was performed on blood CD8+ and CD4+ T cells. Controls comprised healthy donors matched for age and sex. The TCR comes from a human donor in good health. The sequencing input was CD4+ T cells from PBMCs.

CDR3 nucleotides: TGTGCCAGCAGGTCCGGGCTGGAGAGGGAGACCCAGTACTTC. Residues: CASRSGLERETQYF. The chain links TRBV5-4 to TRBJ2-5; D not certain. The CDR3 contains 14 residues. Trimming removed 5 bases at V and 5 bases at J, with 16 bases between. Germline V gene sequence: CDR1 SGHNT, CDR2 YYREEE (reference sequence).